This T cell receptor beta chain came from a study of T cell responses to AZD1222 COVID-19 vaccine. At the level of the study: Whether given at about 4 or about 12 weeks, second doses were pooled. Study-wide points: Researchers took repertoire samples only after the peak T cell response had come. Donor demographics were predominantly white British with a female majority; clonal diversity may be underestimated. Targeting of unmutated variant regions was reportedly seen in nearly half of spike-specific TCRs.

V was pared by 3 bases and J by 0 bases, with 14 bases between. The CDR3 has 17 residues. In germline, CDR1 is LGHNA, CDR2 YNFKEQ. The repertoire was sequenced with immunoSEQ multiplex PCR; TCRdb's copy has only in-frame clones and lacks some. The table lists around 180,000 clones, approximately 90% of them singletons. Of note for this clone: The antigen is undetermined.

The chain employs TRBV4-2 and TRBJ1-4, with no clear D. The receptor comes from an adult in good health. The specimen was peripheral blood, collected on day 0 of AZD1222 vaccination. The CDR3: CASSHQVKPATNEKLFF. The CDR3 DNA sequence: TGTGCCAGCAGCCATCAGGTGAAACCCGCAACTAATGAAAAACTGTTTTTT.